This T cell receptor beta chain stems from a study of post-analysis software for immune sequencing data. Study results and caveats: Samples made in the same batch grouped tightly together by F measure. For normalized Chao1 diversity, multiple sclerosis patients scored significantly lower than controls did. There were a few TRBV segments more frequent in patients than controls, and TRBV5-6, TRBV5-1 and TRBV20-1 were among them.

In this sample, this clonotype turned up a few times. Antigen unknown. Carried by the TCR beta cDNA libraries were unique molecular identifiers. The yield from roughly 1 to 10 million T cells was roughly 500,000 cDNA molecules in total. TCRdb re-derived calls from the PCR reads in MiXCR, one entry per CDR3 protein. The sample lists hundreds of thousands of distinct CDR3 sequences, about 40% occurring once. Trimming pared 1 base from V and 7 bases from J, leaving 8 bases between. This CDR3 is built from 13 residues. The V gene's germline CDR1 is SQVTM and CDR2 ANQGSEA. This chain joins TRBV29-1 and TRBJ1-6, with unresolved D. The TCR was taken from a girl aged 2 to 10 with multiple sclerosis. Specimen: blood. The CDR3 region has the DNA TGCAGCGTTGAAGGGCCACTCAATTCACCCCTCCACTTT. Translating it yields CSVEGPLNSPLHF.